The next 6 T cell receptor beta chains were all read from a single sample in a study of beta chain features in type 1 diabetes. Notes on the study in general: TCRB CDR3s were moderately but significantly shorter in Type 1 diabetes patients in all four CD4+ subsets.

These receptors' antigens are unknown. Since all of the isolated RNA was reverse transcribed, expressed TCRB transcripts were what got sequenced. Sequenced by immunoSEQ multiplex PCR; TCRdb stores in-frame clones only, minus some. This sample has more than 95,000 clones, with 17% found just once. Material for sequencing was central memory CD4+ T cells from blood. The origin of the receptors is a man in his late teens or twenties with type 1 diabetes.

The V and J genes are TRBV6-5 and TRBJ1-5; D gene ambiguous. Per germline, CDR1 MNHEY and CDR2 SVGAGI. The CDR3 runs to 14 residues. Trimming pared 2 bases from V and 2 bases from J, leaving 7 bases between. The CDR3, as DNA: TGTGCCAGCAGTTACAGCCCCGGCAATCAGCCCCAGCATTTT. Encoded protein: CASSYSPGNQPQHF.

This clone was counted at least ten times. CDR3 nucleotides: TGCGCCAGCAGCGGACTGCTGGTAGGTGAGCAGTTCTTC. Translating it yields CASSGLLVGEQFF. The chain combines TRBV4-1 with TRBJ2-1, with D perhaps TRBD2 (5 bases). The V end lost 5 bases, the J end lost 9 bases, and 14 bases lay between the germline ends. Germline CDR1 MGHRA, CDR2 YSYEKL. This CDR3 has 13 amino acids.

The gene calls are TRBV25-1 and TRBJ2-1; 8 bases fit TRBD2. The V gene's germline CDR1 is MGHDK and CDR2 SYGVNS. CDR3 length: 17 amino acids. J was trimmed by 3 bases and V by 2 bases; bases with no gene match: 9. The CDR3 sequence is CASSEGRGAGDYNEQFF. The CDR3 DNA is TGTGCCAGCAGTGAAGGACGCGGAGCGGGGGACTACAATGAGCAGTTCTTC.

This clone was detected only once. This chain connects TRBV30 to TRBJ2-3, with D uncertain. The CDR3 is 13 residues long. Germline V gene data show CDR1 as GTSNPN and CDR2 as SVGIG (reference sequence). V was cut by 4 bases and J by 6 bases, with 14 bases left in between. The CDR3 region is CAWTGQVADTQYF. CDR3 coding DNA: TGTGCCTGGACTGGGCAGGTAGCTGATACGCAGTATTTT.

This clone showed up just a few times. The genes are TRBV10-3 and TRBJ1-2; D not certain. The CDR3 has 15 residues. Trimming left V 2 bases short and J 8 bases short, with 18 bases between. From germline, CDR1 is ENHRY and CDR2 SYGVKD. This CDR3 is CAISEPSRPERGYTF. DNA for the CDR3: TGTGCCATCAGTGAGCCCTCCCGTCCCGAGCGCGGCTACACCTTC.

This clone was seen at least ten times. Other DNA sequences within the sample encode an identical CDR3. The chain has TRBV7-2 and TRBJ2-3; weak D call: TRBD1 (6 bases). V shed 3 bases and J shed 2 bases, with 9 bases lying between them. The CDR3 consists of 14 residues. Per germline, CDR1 SGHTA and CDR2 FQGNSA. This CDR3 reads CASSLGASTDTQYF. The CDR3 DNA follows: TGTGCCAGCAGCTTGGGGGCCTCCACAGATACGCAGTATTTT.